This T cell receptor (beta chain) was recorded in a study of blood T cell repertoires in COVID-19. Study details: Collection of acute and convalescent COVID-19 samples took place in the United States, Italy and Spain. T cells, B-cell-depleted T cells, or PBMCs provided the cDNA or gDNA that served as material.

As originally analysed: From reference gene primer amplification, estimates of nucleated cell counts were derived. Sequencing was performed with immunoSEQ multiplex PCR; in TCRdb, only in-frame clones are kept and a portion is missing. V, J and clone size derive from that table, while D and trimming were established from the DNA sequence. Of about 73,000 clones listed, 82% were seen once; the top ten hold around 4%. With 6 bases removed from V and 8 bases from J, the gap between germline ends came to 13 bases. The CDR3 covers 12 residues. In germline, CDR1 is MNHNY, CDR2 SVGAGI (reference sequence). The specimen was peripheral blood. V and J are TRBV6-6 and TRBJ1-1, with D possibly being TRBD1 (6 bases). The receptor comes from a woman aged 60-75 years with acute or convalescent COVID-19. This chain's CDR3 is CASSIDRLEAFF. The DNA of the CDR3 is TGTGCCAGCAGCATAGACAGGCTCGAAGCTTTCTTT.